These 21 T cell receptor beta chains originate from one sample sequenced in a study of shared clonotypes between healthy human individuals. TCRdb's table, derived via immunoSEQ multiplex PCR, lists solely in-frame clones and lacks some. Among 2,500,000 or so clones listed, roughly 92% were seen once. Sequenced input: naive CD4+ T cells sorted from blood. As to subset: CD45RA+ positively selected. The receptors here all came from a man younger than 30 in good health.

The rearrangement uses TRBV4-1 and TRBJ2-3, with 11 bases fitting TRBD1. CDR1 is MGHRA, CDR2 YSYEKL, per germline. The CDR3 has 17 residues. V was pared by 2 bases and J by 5 bases, with 9 bases of the junction left unmatched. The DNA for the CDR3 is TGCGCCAGCAGCCAAACTCCGGGACAGGGGGTATTAGATACGCAGTATTTT. Its protein is CASSQTPGQGVLDTQYF.

This chain joins TRBV6-5 and TRBJ2-2; D perhaps matches TRBD1 (5 bases). Germline lookup yields CDR1 MNHEY and CDR2 SVGAGI. This CDR3 is 13 amino acids long. Between the trimmed V and J ends, which lost 6 bases and 5 bases, there was a span of 10 bases. CDR3 residues: CASRDKITGELFF. CDR3 nucleotide sequence: TGTGCCAGCAGGGACAAGATAACCGGGGAGCTGTTTTTT.

This chain joins TRBV2 and TRBJ2-7; TRBD1 might be the D (6 bases). Germline CDR1 and CDR2: SNHLY and FYNNEI. The CDR3 has 13 amino acids. Trimming pared 8 bases from V and 2 bases from J, leaving 13 bases between. The CDR3 DNA is TGTGCCAGCTTACAGGGTTTCGCCTACGAGCAGTACTTC. Protein: CASLQGFAYEQYF.

The chain employs TRBV7-2 and TRBJ2-5; D is uncertain. V dropped 3 bases and J dropped 2 bases, with 10 bases sitting between them. The germline gives CDR1 SGHTA, CDR2 FQGNSA. The CDR3 is 14 residues long. The CDR3 here is CASSFRPRQETQYF. The CDR3 DNA is TGTGCCAGCAGCTTTCGGCCGAGGCAAGAGACCCAGTACTTC.

Details on this clone: Within the sample, other DNA sequences also encode this same CDR3. V is TRBV18 and J is TRBJ1-2; D is unresolved. This CDR3 region has 13 residues. Trimming took off 2 bases at V and 2 bases at J, with 6 bases between the two ends. Germline assignment: CDR1 KGHSH and CDR2 LQKENI. The CDR3 loop is CASSPGPNYGYTF. CDR3 nucleotides: TGTGCCAGCTCACCAGGCCCCAACTATGGCTACACCTTC.

This chain joins TRBV7-2 and TRBJ2-1; weak D call: TRBD1 (6 bases). The CDR3 spans 14 residues. V lost 4 bases and J 4 bases, leaving 11 bases between the germline ends. The germline V gene encodes CDR1 SGHTA and CDR2 FQGNSA. CDR3 bases: TGTGCCAGCAGCTCGTACGGACAGTACAATGAGCAGTTCTTC. This codes for CASSSYGQYNEQFF.

Concerning this clone itself: This specimen includes other DNA sequences encoding the same CDR3. The chain has TRBV5-1 and TRBJ2-3; D tentatively reads TRBD1 or TRBD2 (7 bases each). V lost 5 bases and J lost 3, with 10 bases in between. There are 13 residues in the CDR3. CDR1 and CDR2 from the germline V gene are SGHRS and YFSETQ. CDR3 DNA sequence: TGCGCCAGCAGTCAGGGGGGGACAGATACGCAGTATTTT. This encodes CASSQGGTDTQYF.

The rearrangement uses TRBV28 and TRBJ1-5; D remains unclear. The CDR3 spans 14 residues. Germline CDR1 MDHEN, CDR2 SYDVKM. V was clipped by 6 bases and J by 2 bases, with 11 bases between them. The CDR3 bases are TGTGCCAGCAGCCAGGTAGTGGGCAATCAGCCCCAGCATTTT. It codes for CASSQVVGNQPQHF.

The gene calls are TRBV28 and TRBJ2-5; TRBD2 agrees at 10 bases. Germline V gives CDR1 MDHEN, CDR2 SYDVKM. This CDR3 is built from 16 residues. Germline trimming cut 3 bases from V and 2 bases from J; bases unmatched to any gene: 6. CDR3 sequence reads: CASSLLAGVQQETQYF. DNA of the CDR3: TGTGCCAGCAGTTTGCTAGCGGGGGTTCAACAAGAGACCCAGTACTTC.

A word on this clone: Other nucleotide sequences from this sample produce the same CDR3. The V call is TRBV9, the J call TRBJ2-1, with D unresolved. The germline CDR1 and CDR2 sequences are SGDLS and YYNGEE. The CDR3 runs to 16 residues. The germline V and J ends were trimmed by 0 bases and 0 bases, with 10 bases remaining between them. This CDR3 is CASSVGAGNSYNEQFF. The CDR3 DNA sequence: TGTGCCAGCAGCGTAGGTGCAGGAAACTCCTACAATGAGCAGTTCTTC.

The chain joins TRBV10-3 to TRBJ1-1; D is ambiguous. V lost 0 bases, J lost 5 bases, and 10 bases lay in between. There are 14 residues in the CDR3. Germline CDR1 ENHRY, CDR2 SYGVKD. Written as DNA, the CDR3 is TGTGCCATCAGTGAGTCGTTGTCGCCAACTGAAGCTTTCTTT. Translated, it gives CAISESLSPTEAFF.

With respect to this clone: Other DNA sequences in the same sample also yield this CDR3. The rearrangement joins TRBV6-6 to TRBJ2-6; D gene uncertain. V was clipped by 2 bases and J by 0 bases, with 5 bases between them. This CDR3 has 15 amino acids. CDR1 is MNHNY, CDR2 SVGAGI, per germline (reference sequence). CDR3 nucleotide sequence: TGTGCCAGCAGTTACGGCTCCTCTGGGGCCAACGTCCTGACTTTC. It encodes CASSYGSSGANVLTF.

J is TRBJ2-5 and V is TRBV15; 11 positions agree with TRBD2. The J call may be mistaken, given a closer DNA end match to TRBJ2-7. Germline V gives CDR1 LNHNV, CDR2 YYDKDF (reference sequence). The CDR3 runs 15 residues. In DNA form, the CDR3 reads TGTGCCACCAGCAGAGTACTAGCGGGAGCCTACGAGCAGTACTTC. Residues: CATSRVLAGAYEQYF.

As DNA, the CDR3 is TGTGCCAGCAGCTTAGTATGGCAGTCTGAAGCTTTCTTT. It is translated as CASSLVWQSEAFF. The chain links TRBV7-8 to TRBJ1-1; the D is unclear. Germline loops: CDR1 SGHVS, CDR2 FQNEAQ. Trimming stripped 1 base from V and 6 bases from J, with 9 bases between. CDR3 size: 13 residues.

V is TRBV29-1 and J is TRBJ1-1, with a tentative D call TRBD1 (6 bases). V gave up 7 bases and J gave up 1 base, with 13 bases separating them. The germline V gene has CDR1 SQVTM and CDR2 ANQGSEA. The CDR3 runs to 13 residues. CDR3: CSARQEANTEAFF. DNA for the CDR3: TGCAGCGCCCGACAGGAGGCGAACACTGAAGCTTTCTTT.

The chain employs TRBV7-2 and TRBJ1-5; D is uncertain. The CDR3 contains 13 residues. Trimming left V 3 bases short and J 6 bases short, with 9 bases between. Germline lookup yields CDR1 SGHTA and CDR2 FQGNSA. CDR3 loop: CASSFDPGQPQHF. The CDR3 nucleotides read TGTGCCAGCAGCTTTGACCCGGGTCAGCCCCAGCATTTT.

The gene calls are TRBV21-1 and TRBJ2-7; TRBD2 is the table's D call and was not checked against the DNA. TRBV21-1 counts as a pseudogene. The CDR3 length is 15 residues. The CDR3 DNA follows: TGTGCCAGCAGCAAAGAAGGGAAAGGGACTTACGAGCAGTACTTC. Amino acid sequence: CASSKEGKGTYEQYF.

This chain uses TRBV11-2 with TRBJ2-5; maybe TRBD2 (6 bases). The germline gives CDR1 SGHAT, CDR2 FQNNGV. Trimming removed 5 bases at V and 4 bases at J, with 17 bases between. There are 15 residues in the CDR3. CDR3 sequence: CASSPRLVIGETQYF. The CDR3 DNA sequence: TGTGCCAGCAGCCCCCGACTAGTTATCGGAGAGACCCAGTACTTC.

J is TRBJ2-7 and V is TRBV5-1, with TRBD1 matching 9 bases. Germline values: CDR1 SGHRS, CDR2 YFSETQ. V was clipped by 4 bases and J by 0 bases; unmatched bases: 8. The length of the CDR3 is 16 residues. In DNA, the CDR3 is TGCGCCAGCAGCGTTACAGGGGGCGGTGGCTCCTACGAGCAGTACTTC. Residues: CASSVTGGGGSYEQYF. Drawing the rest from reference TRBV5-1 and TRBJ2-7, the complete variable domain is KAGVTQTPRYLIKTRGQQVTLSCSPISGHRSVSWYQQTPGQGLQFLFEYFSETQRNKGNFPGRFSGRQFSNSRSEMNVSTLELGDSALYLCASSVTGGGGSYEQYFGPGTRLTVT.

This rearrangement joins TRBV6-6 to TRBJ2-7, with D perhaps matching TRBD1 (6 bases). The V end was cut by 4 bases, the J end by 4 bases, with 14 bases between. The V gene's germline CDR1 is MNHNY and CDR2 SVGAGI (reference sequence). This CDR3 region has 14 residues. The CDR3: CASSSVNRVYEQYF. As DNA, the CDR3 is TGTGCCAGCAGTTCCGTTAACAGGGTATACGAGCAGTACTTC.

The V gene is TRBV6-5, the J gene TRBJ2-5; the D gene is possibly TRBD2 (7 bases). Trimming stripped 6 bases from V and 2 bases from J, with 16 bases between. The germline gives CDR1 MNHEY, CDR2 SVGAGI. This CDR3 is 15 amino acids long. The CDR3 loop is CASRRGGSWQETQYF. The CDR3 DNA is TGTGCCAGCAGGAGGGGGGGGAGCTGGCAAGAGACCCAGTACTTC.